This T cell receptor beta chain is from a study of blood T cell repertoires in COVID-19. Clones were sequenced by immunoSEQ multiplex PCR, and TCRdb holds only the in-frame ones, with some missing. The sample records 120,000 to 150,000 clones, over 60% being singletons. This CDR3 region has 15 residues. The J segment lost 4 bases and the V segment lost 5 bases, leaving 9 bases of the junction unmatched. Germline V gene sequence: CDR1 MDHEN, CDR2 SYDVKM. The material sequenced was peripheral blood. This chain links TRBV28 with TRBJ1-2; 8 bases map to TRBD1. The receptor was isolated from an elderly man with acute or convalescent COVID-19. The CDR3 coding sequence is TGTGCCAGCAGTCCCATGGGACAGGACGGCTATGGCTACACCTTC. This codes for CASSPMGQDGYGYTF.